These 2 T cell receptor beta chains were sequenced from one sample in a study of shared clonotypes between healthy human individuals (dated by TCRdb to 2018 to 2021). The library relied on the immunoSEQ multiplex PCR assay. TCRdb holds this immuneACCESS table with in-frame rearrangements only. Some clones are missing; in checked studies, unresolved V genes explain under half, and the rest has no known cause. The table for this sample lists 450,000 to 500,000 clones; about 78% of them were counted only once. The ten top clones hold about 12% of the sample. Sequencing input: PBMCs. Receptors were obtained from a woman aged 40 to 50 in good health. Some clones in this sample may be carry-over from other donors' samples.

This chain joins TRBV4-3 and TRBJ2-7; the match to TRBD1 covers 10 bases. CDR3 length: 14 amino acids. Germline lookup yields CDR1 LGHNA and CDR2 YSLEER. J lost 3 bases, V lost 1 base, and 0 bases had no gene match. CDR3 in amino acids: CASSQGDRGYEQYF. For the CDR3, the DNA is TGCGCCAGCAGCCAAGGGGACAGGGGCTACGAGCAGTACTTC.

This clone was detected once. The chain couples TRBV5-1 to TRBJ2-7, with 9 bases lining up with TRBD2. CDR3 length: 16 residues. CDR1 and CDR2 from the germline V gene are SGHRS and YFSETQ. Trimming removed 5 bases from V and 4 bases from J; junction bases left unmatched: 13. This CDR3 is CASRDGSGRSWYEQYF. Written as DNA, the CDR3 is TGCGCCAGCAGGGACGGGAGCGGGAGGAGTTGGTACGAGCAGTACTTC.